The 21 T cell receptor beta chains below were found in one sample sequenced in a study of blood T cell repertoires in COVID-19. The table came from immunoSEQ multiplex PCR; TCRdb's copy has only in-frame clones and leaves some out. The profile covers 150,000 to 200,000 clones, with under 90% appearing a single time and roughly 12% taken by the ten largest. Sequencing input: PBMCs or T cells enriched from blood (not recorded which). The source of these receptors is a man aged 45-65 years who had recovered from COVID-19.

The chain recombines TRBV7-8 with TRBJ2-5; 12 nucleotides align to TRBD2. The CDR3 spans 18 residues. Trimming at V came to 7 bases and at J to 5 bases, leaving 17 bases not matched to a gene. Germline CDR1 reads SGHVS; CDR2 reads FQNEAQ. CDR3 amino acids: CASTLRALAGGLGETQYF. The CDR3 DNA sequence: TGTGCCAGCACCCTACGGGCCCTAGCGGGGGGGCTGGGGGAGACCCAGTACTTC.

DNA of the CDR3: TGCGCCAGCAGCCAAGTCCTAGGAGGGGCCGGGGAGCTGTTTTTT. As protein: CASSQVLGGAGELFF. The rearrangement joins TRBV4-1 to TRBJ2-2; D possibly corresponds to TRBD2 (6 bases). V gave up 1 base and J gave up 6 bases, with 12 bases separating them. Germline loops: CDR1 MGHRA, CDR2 YSYEKL. The CDR3 is made up of 15 amino acids.

V is TRBV2 and J is TRBJ1-2, with 7 bases fitting TRBD1. Germline CDR1 SNHLY, CDR2 FYNNEI. There are 14 residues in the CDR3. The ends lost 7 bases at V and 2 bases at J; junction bases unmatched: 7. The CDR3 nucleotides are TGTGCCAGCACGCCGGGACAGTCGAACTATGGCTACACCTTC. Its translation is CASTPGQSNYGYTF.

CDR3 in DNA: TGTGCCAGTAGGCGACAGGGTGGATCGGATACGCAGTATTTT. The encoded protein is CASRRQGGSDTQYF. V gene TRBV19 combines with J gene TRBJ2-3; 7 bases map to TRBD1. The CDR3 is made up of 14 amino acids. The germline CDR1 and CDR2 sequences are LNHDA and SQIVND (reference sequence). V shed 6 bases and J 6 bases; nucleotides not matched to a gene: 9.

This clone was found a few times. V is TRBV10-3 and J is TRBJ1-4, with D perhaps TRBD1 (5 bases). V shed 10 bases and J shed 6 bases, with 12 bases lying between them. This CDR3 spans 12 amino acids. CDR1 and CDR2 from the germline V gene are ENHRY and SYGVKD. The CDR3 spells CATLGVDEKLFF. CDR3 DNA: TGTGCCACCCTAGGGGTAGATGAAAAACTGTTTTTT.

The rearrangement links TRBV3-1 (or the pseudogene TRBV3-2) to TRBJ2-1; no definite D call. The CDR3 runs to 16 residues. The V and J ends lost 4 bases and 6 bases respectively, with 19 bases between them. Looked up from germline, CDR1 is LGHDT and CDR2 is YNNKEL (reference sequence). The CDR3 DNA reads as TGTGCCAGCAGCCCTCCGGTGGGCCTTTGGATCAATGAGCAGTTCTTC. Translation: CASSPPVGLWINEQFF.

This chain joins TRBV5-1 and TRBJ1-1; tentative D call: TRBD1 (6 bases). Germline-derived CDR1 and CDR2 are SGHRS and YFSETQ. The CDR3 spans 12 residues. V was cut by 1 base and J by 6 bases, with 7 bases left in between. As DNA, the CDR3 is TGCGCCAGCAGCTTGACAGGGCCTGAAGCTTTCTTT. Translated: CASSLTGPEAFF.

This clone is a singleton in its sample. The genes are TRBV11-2 and TRBJ1-5; D gene unclear. Germline V gene lookup returns CDR1 SGHAT and CDR2 FQNNGV. This CDR3 is built from 13 residues. The V and J ends lost 5 bases and 5 bases respectively, with 10 bases between them. CDR3 region: CASSRGSYQPQHF. DNA for the CDR3: TGTGCCAGCAGCCGAGGTTCCTATCAGCCCCAGCATTTT.

This chain connects TRBV28 to TRBJ2-7; 10 positions agree with TRBD1. Per the germline V gene, CDR1 is MDHEN and CDR2 is SYDVKM. There are 14 residues in the CDR3. Trimming took 3 bases from V and 6 from J; bases not matched to a gene: 5. In DNA, the CDR3 is TGTGCCAGCAGTTTCGACGACAGGGGGCGCGAGCAGTACTTC. Translating it yields CASSFDDRGREQYF.

The chain joins TRBV5-1 to TRBJ2-1; 9 nucleotides match TRBD1. The CDR3 totals 15 residues. V shed 0 bases and J 5 bases; nucleotides not matched to a gene: 3. CDR1 is SGHRS, CDR2 YFSETQ, per germline. CDR3 nucleotides: TGCGCCAGCAGCTTGGGGGACAGGGACGACAATGAGCAGTTCTTC. This gives the protein CASSLGDRDDNEQFF.

This chain connects TRBV5-6 to TRBJ1-3; 7 bases align to TRBD1. Germline CDR1 is SGHDT and CDR2 is YYEEEE. The V and J ends lost 4 bases and 0 bases, in that order; junction bases with no gene match: 10. The CDR3 is made up of 17 amino acids. DNA for the CDR3: TGTGCCAGCAGCCCCACGGGACAGATCTTCTCTGGAAACACCATATATTTT. Amino acid sequence: CASSPTGQIFSGNTIYF.

The J gene is TRBJ2-1, the V gene TRBV2, with 13 bases fitting TRBD2. The CDR3 loop spans 19 amino acids. Trimming at V came to 0 bases and at J to 4 bases, leaving 9 bases not matched to a gene. CDR1 and CDR2 from the germline V gene are SNHLY and FYNNEI. The CDR3 loop reads CASSEAWATGLAGYNEQFF. The CDR3 DNA follows: TGTGCCAGCAGTGAAGCCTGGGCTACGGGACTAGCGGGATACAATGAGCAGTTCTTC.

J is TRBJ1-2 and V is TRBV3-1 (or the pseudogene TRBV3-2); D unclear. The CDR3 is 11 amino acids. From germline, CDR1 is LGHDT and CDR2 YNNKEL (reference sequence). The ends were cut back, 5 bases at V and 8 bases at J, with 9 bases in the middle. CDR3 in amino acids: CASSTPLGYTF. CDR3 bases: TGTGCCAGCAGCACACCCCTGGGCTACACCTTC.

The genes are TRBV7-3 and TRBJ2-3; TRBD2 agrees at 8 bases. J lost 2 bases, V lost 5 bases, and 15 bases had no gene match. The germline V gene encodes CDR1 SGHTA and CDR2 FQGTGA. This CDR3 has 18 residues. The CDR3 here is CASSPSGGGHGATDTQYF. In DNA form, the CDR3 reads TGTGCCAGCAGCCCAAGTGGCGGGGGGCACGGCGCCACAGATACGCAGTATTTT.

This sequence joins TRBV2 and TRBJ2-6; TRBD1 aligns across 10 bases. There are 17 residues in the CDR3. CDR1 is SNHLY, CDR2 FYNNEI, per germline. The J segment lost 0 bases and the V segment lost 6 bases, leaving 5 bases of the junction unmatched. The CDR3 here is CASSPGQGYSGANVLTF. The CDR3 DNA is TGTGCCAGCAGCCCGGGACAGGGGTACTCTGGGGCCAACGTCCTGACTTTC.

The chain links TRBV24-1 to TRBJ1-3; 9 bases fit TRBD1. Germline-derived CDR1 and CDR2 are KGHDR and SFDVKD. There are 17 residues in the CDR3. Germline trimming cut 0 bases from V and 3 bases from J; bases unmatched to any gene: 5. The CDR3 DNA is TGTGCCACCAGTGATTTGCGAGCGACAGGGGGTGGAAACACCATATATTTT. Protein sequence: CATSDLRATGGGNTIYF.

The chain couples TRBV7-2 to TRBJ2-5; 8 bases are shared with TRBD2. Looked up from germline, CDR1 is SGHTA and CDR2 is FQGNSA. V lost 5 bases to trimming and J lost 5 bases; unmatched junction nucleotides: 7. CDR3 length: 14 amino acids. The CDR3 reads CASSGRGGLETQYF. The CDR3 nucleotides read TGTGCCAGCAGCGGACGGGGGGGCCTCGAGACCCAGTACTTC.

The chain recombines TRBV6-4 with TRBJ2-2, with 7 positions matching TRBD1. Germline assignment: CDR1 MRHNA and CDR2 SNTAGT. The CDR3 consists of 13 residues. Trimming took 3 bases from V and 7 from J; bases not matched to a gene: 2. The DNA of the CDR3 is TGTGCCAGCAGTGAACAGGGGCACGGGGAGCTGTTTTTT. Encoded protein: CASSEQGHGELFF.

The chain employs TRBV30 and TRBJ1-5; TRBD1 matches at 7 bases. The CDR3 loop spans 15 amino acids. V gave up 0 bases and J gave up 1 base; unmatched junction bases: 3. Germline CDR1 is GTSNPN and CDR2 is SVGIG (reference sequence). CDR3 in amino acids: CAWSVGGQSNQPQHF. The CDR3 DNA is TGTGCCTGGAGTGTTGGGGGACAGAGCAATCAGCCCCAGCATTTT.

The chain links TRBV2 to TRBJ1-3, with no clear D. Germline loops: CDR1 SNHLY, CDR2 FYNNEI. Trimming removed 6 bases from V and 0 bases from J, with 6 bases in between. This CDR3 comprises 13 residues. CDR3 protein: CASREFSGNTIYF. The CDR3 bases are TGTGCCAGCAGGGAGTTCTCTGGAAACACCATATATTTT.

The gene calls are TRBV7-8 and TRBJ1-1, with 7 bases aligning to TRBD1. Per the germline V gene, CDR1 is SGHVS and CDR2 is FQNEAQ. After removal of 3 bases from V and 6 bases from J, the junction contained 7 bases not matched to a gene. This CDR3 comprises 14 residues. The CDR3 here is CASSLAGGRAEAFF. Written as DNA, the CDR3 is TGTGCCAGCAGCTTGGCAGGGGGAAGGGCTGAAGCTTTCTTT.